One TCR beta chain is described in this entry. These data come from a study of blood T cell repertoires in COVID-19. Clones were sequenced by immunoSEQ multiplex PCR, and TCRdb holds only the in-frame ones, with some missing. The sample includes 120,000 or so clones, 65% to 80% of them seen just once. This clonotype was sampled from a woman aged 60-75 years with acute or convalescent COVID-19. Material for sequencing was peripheral blood.

The CDR3, as DNA: TGTGCCAGCAGTCGTAGACAGGGCCGCCAAGAGACCCAGTACTTC. It specifies CASSRRQGRQETQYF. The V and J genes are TRBV28 and TRBJ2-5; 7 bases match TRBD1. Per germline, CDR1 MDHEN and CDR2 SYDVKM. V dropped 5 bases and J dropped 1; count of bases not matched to a gene: 7. The CDR3 spans 15 residues.